The 9 T cell receptor beta chains below come from one sample, sequenced in a study of OX40 agonist ivuxolimab in advanced cancers. Assay used: immunoSEQ multiplex PCR; TCRdb lists only in-frame clones, some missing. The data contain fewer than 70,000 clones, more than 85% of them singletons. Specimen: CD4+ or CD8+ T cells sorted from blood, collected in a trial of the OX40 agonist ivuxolimab. All receptors come from an adult with an advanced solid tumor such as melanoma, head and neck, liver or kidney cancer.

The genes are TRBV11-2 and TRBJ2-1, with 13 bases matching TRBD2. Germline CDR1 reads SGHAT; CDR2 reads FQNNGV. V was clipped by 5 bases and J by 10 bases; unmatched bases: 11. The CDR3 loop spans 16 amino acids. CDR3 protein: CASSPTPLAGGEEQFF. CDR3 DNA sequence: TGTGCCAGCAGCCCCACACCACTAGCGGGAGGGGAAGAGCAGTTCTTC.

The J gene is TRBJ2-3, the V gene TRBV4-2; D tentatively reads TRBD1 or TRBD2 (5 bases each). From germline, CDR1 is LGHNA and CDR2 YNFKEQ. The CDR3 is 14 amino acids. CDR3: CAGVKRNCTDTQYF. The CDR3 DNA sequence: TGTGCGGGGGTCAAGAGAAACTGCACAGATACGCAGTATTTT.

The chain uses TRBV5-4 and TRBJ2-3, with 12 positions matching TRBD2. V dropped 4 bases and J dropped 0; count of bases not matched to a gene: 3. Germline V gene lookup returns CDR1 SGHNT and CDR2 YYREEE (reference sequence). This CDR3 has 16 residues. CDR3 in DNA: TGTGCCAGCAGCCCAGGACTAGCGGGAAGCACAGATACGCAGTATTTT. As protein: CASSPGLAGSTDTQYF.

This clone was recorded only once. V and J are TRBV15 and TRBJ2-7, with no clear D. Trimming took 0 bases from V and 2 from J, leaving 14 bases between them. From germline, CDR1 is LNHNV and CDR2 YYDKDF (reference sequence). The CDR3 has 16 amino acids. CDR3 region: CATSRDLGGLPYEQYF. CDR3 sequence (DNA): TGTGCCACCAGCAGAGATCTCGGCGGTCTACCCTACGAGCAGTACTTC.

J is TRBJ1-5 and V is TRBV18, with D maybe TRBD1 (6 bases). The CDR3 extends over 14 amino acids. The ends were cut back, 4 bases at V and 0 bases at J, with 7 bases in the middle. Germline-derived CDR1 and CDR2 are KGHSH and LQKENI. The CDR3 region is CASSQTGSNQPQHF. The CDR3 DNA follows: TGTGCCAGCTCACAGACAGGTAGCAATCAGCCCCAGCATTTT.

CDR3 amino acids: CASSPPTGSVTEAFF. CDR3 sequence (DNA): TGTGCCAGCTCACCACCCACAGGCAGCGTCACTGAAGCTTTCTTT. The V gene is TRBV18, the J gene TRBJ1-1; possibly TRBD1 for D (5 bases). The germline gives CDR1 KGHSH, CDR2 LQKENI. The CDR3 is 15 amino acids. V lost 0 bases and J lost 4, with 12 bases in between.

This chain connects TRBV27 to TRBJ2-7; 8 bases fit TRBD2. V lost 8 bases, J lost 2 bases, and 11 bases stayed unmatched. CDR3 length equals 15 residues. The germline V gene has CDR1 MNHEY and CDR2 SMNVEV (reference sequence). This chain's CDR3 is CASLRRGGYPYEQYF. The CDR3 DNA sequence: TGTGCCAGCCTTCGTCGGGGGGGTTATCCCTACGAGCAGTACTTC.

This chain's CDR3 is CSVEGGGNEQFF. The CDR3, as DNA: TGCAGCGTTGAGGGAGGGGGCAATGAGCAGTTCTTC. The chain links TRBV29-1 to TRBJ2-1; D might be TRBD2 (7 bases). CDR1 is SQVTM, CDR2 ANQGSEA, per germline. CDR3 length equals 12 residues. Trimming removed 3 bases at V and 6 bases at J, with 9 bases between.

This rearrangement joins TRBV2 to TRBJ2-7; 8 bases map to TRBD2. This CDR3 has 15 residues. Germline CDR1 reads SNHLY; CDR2 reads FYNNEI. The ends lost 4 bases at V and 2 bases at J; junction bases unmatched: 7. DNA of the CDR3: TGTGCCAGCAGTGTAGAAGCGGGAGTTCCCTACGAGCAGTACTTC. It codes for CASSVEAGVPYEQYF.